What follows are 4 T cell receptor beta chains derived from one specimen sequenced in a study of blood T cell repertoires in COVID-19. Generated by immunoSEQ multiplex PCR, the TCRdb table keeps only in-frame clones and is missing some. Of about 270,000 clones listed, about 91% are singletons. The sequenced sample consisted of PBMCs or T cells enriched from blood (not recorded which). The receptor set was obtained from a middle-aged woman with acute COVID-19.

The CDR3 region has the DNA TGTGCCAGCAGCGTAGCGAGGTCCCTGACTGGAAACACCATATATTTT. As protein: CASSVARSLTGNTIYF. The chain uses TRBV9 and TRBJ1-3; D is uncertain. V lost 0 bases, J lost 2 bases, and 12 bases lay in between. The CDR3 is 16 amino acids. Germline loops: CDR1 SGDLS, CDR2 YYNGEE. The full variable domain, with the rest looked up from reference TRBV9 and TRBJ1-3, is DSGVTQTPKHLITATGQRVTLRCSPRSGDLSVYWYQQSLDQGLQFLIQYYNGEERAKGNILERFSAQQFPDLHSELNLSSLELGDSALYFCASSVARSLTGNTIYFGEGSWLTVV.

This clone is a singleton in its sample. V and J are TRBV27 and TRBJ2-7; possibly TRBD1 for D (6 bases). The V end lost 2 bases, the J end lost 0 bases, and 8 bases lay between the germline ends. This CDR3 has 14 amino acids. Germline CDR1 is MNHEY and CDR2 is SMNVEV (reference sequence). In DNA form, the CDR3 reads TGTGCCAGCAGTTTAACAGGGACCTCCTACGAGCAGTACGTC. It translates to CASSLTGTSYEQYV.

This clone was counted a single time. V is TRBV6-1 and J is TRBJ1-2; 7 nucleotides line up with TRBD1. The CDR3 has 16 residues. Germline CDR1 reads MNHNS; CDR2 reads SASEGT. The junction had 7 bases not matched to a gene; V was cut back by 1 base and J by 2 bases. The chain's CDR3 is CASSEDLRTGNYGYTF. The CDR3 DNA reads as TGTGCCAGCAGTGAAGATCTACGGACAGGCAACTATGGCTACACCTTC.

V gene TRBV28 combines with J gene TRBJ2-6; perhaps TRBD2 as D (5 bases). This CDR3 contains 17 residues. Looked up from germline, CDR1 is MDHEN and CDR2 is SYDVKM. V was trimmed by 6 bases and J by 0 bases, leaving 15 bases between them. The CDR3 DNA sequence: TGTGCCAGCAGGGAGGATGCTACCACCTCTGGGGCCAACGTCCTGACTTTC. Translating it yields CASREDATTSGANVLTF.